The subject of this entry is one T cell receptor (beta chain). This specimen belongs to a study of blood T cell repertoires in COVID-19. Study information: Samples of COVID-19 (acute and convalescent) were obtained from the United States, Italy and Spain.

The table came from immunoSEQ multiplex PCR; TCRdb's copy has only in-frame clones and leaves some out. The sample shows more than 85,000 clones, over 70% of them seen only once. The CDR3 sequence is 14 residues long. Germline V gene sequence: CDR1 SGHAT, CDR2 FQDESV (reference sequence). Trimming stripped 2 bases from V and 7 bases from J, with 9 bases between. Sequencing was performed on peripheral blood. The receptor was isolated from an older man with acute or convalescent COVID-19. The gene calls are TRBV11-1 and TRBJ1-6; D gene unclear. DNA for the CDR3: TGTGCCAGCAGCTTATCTCTCCGGAATTCACCCCTCCACTTT. It yields the protein CASSLSLRNSPLHF.